Here is one T cell receptor (beta chain) with its context. Libraries were prepared by immunoSEQ multiplex PCR; TCRdb keeps only in-frame clonotypes and omits some of them. The sample lists roughly 310,000 clones; around 89% were seen once. Per the germline V gene, CDR1 is SGDLS and CDR2 is YYNGEE. V was pared by 4 bases and J by 5 bases, with 8 bases of the junction left unmatched. The CDR3 length is 14 residues. This sample is drawn from a study of blood T cell repertoires in COVID-19. For the study at large: PBMCs, B-cell-depleted T cells, or T cells were the source of the cDNA or gDNA that made up the material.

The clonotype was recovered from a woman in her thirties or forties who had recovered from COVID-19. Sequencing was carried out using PBMCs or T cells enriched from blood (not recorded which). The rearrangement uses TRBV9 and TRBJ2-5; 7 nucleotides agree with TRBD2. CDR3 region: CASSRSGAWETQYF. Written as DNA, the CDR3 is TGTGCCAGCAGCAGGAGCGGGGCATGGGAGACCCAGTACTTC.